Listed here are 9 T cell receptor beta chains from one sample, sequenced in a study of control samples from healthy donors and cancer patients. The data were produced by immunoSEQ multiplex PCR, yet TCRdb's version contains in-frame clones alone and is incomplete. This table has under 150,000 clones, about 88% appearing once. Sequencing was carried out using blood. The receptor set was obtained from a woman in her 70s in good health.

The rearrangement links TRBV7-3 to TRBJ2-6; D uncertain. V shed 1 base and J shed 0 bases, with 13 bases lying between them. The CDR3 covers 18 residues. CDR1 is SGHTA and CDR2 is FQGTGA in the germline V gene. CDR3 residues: CASSLKGVSSSGANVLTF. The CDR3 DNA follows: TGTGCCAGCAGCTTAAAAGGTGTCTCCTCCTCTGGGGCCAACGTCCTGACTTTC.

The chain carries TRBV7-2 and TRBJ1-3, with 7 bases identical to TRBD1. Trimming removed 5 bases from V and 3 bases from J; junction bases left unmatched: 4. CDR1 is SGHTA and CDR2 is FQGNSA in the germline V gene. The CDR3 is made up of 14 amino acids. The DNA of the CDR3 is TGTGCCAGCAGCCCCCAGGGGGTTGGAAACACCATATATTTT. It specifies CASSPQGVGNTIYF.

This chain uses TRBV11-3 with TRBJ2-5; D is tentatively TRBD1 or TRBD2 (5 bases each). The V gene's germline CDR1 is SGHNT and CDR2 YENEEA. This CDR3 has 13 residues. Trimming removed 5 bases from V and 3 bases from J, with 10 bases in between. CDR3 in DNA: TGTGCCAGCAGCCTGGGACGGAAAGAGACCCAGTACTTC. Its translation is CASSLGRKETQYF.

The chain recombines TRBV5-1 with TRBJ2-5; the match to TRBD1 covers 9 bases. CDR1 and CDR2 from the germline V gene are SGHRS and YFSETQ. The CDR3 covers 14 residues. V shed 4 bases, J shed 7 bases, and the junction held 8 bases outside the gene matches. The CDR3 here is CASSHRDRDGTQYF. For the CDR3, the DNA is TGCGCCAGCAGCCATCGGGACAGGGACGGGACCCAGTACTTC.

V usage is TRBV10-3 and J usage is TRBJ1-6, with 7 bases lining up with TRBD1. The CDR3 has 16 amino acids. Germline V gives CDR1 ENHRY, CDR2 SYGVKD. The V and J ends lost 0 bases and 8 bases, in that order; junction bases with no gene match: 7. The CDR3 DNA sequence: TGTGCCATCAGTGAGTCGAAGTGGCAGGGGGATTCACCCCTCCACTTT. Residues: CAISESKWQGDSPLHF.

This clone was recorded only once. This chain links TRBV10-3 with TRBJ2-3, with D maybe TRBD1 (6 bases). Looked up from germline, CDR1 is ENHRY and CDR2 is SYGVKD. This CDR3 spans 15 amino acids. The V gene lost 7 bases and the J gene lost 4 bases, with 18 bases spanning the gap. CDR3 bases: TGTGCCATCACCGGGCAGGGGATGATGGCAGATACGCAGTATTTT. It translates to CAITGQGMMADTQYF.

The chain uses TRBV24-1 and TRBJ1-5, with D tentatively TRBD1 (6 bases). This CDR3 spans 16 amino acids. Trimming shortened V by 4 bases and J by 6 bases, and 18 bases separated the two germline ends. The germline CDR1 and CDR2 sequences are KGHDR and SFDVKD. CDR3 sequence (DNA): TGTGCCACCAGTGACACGGGACAAGGGATAGGTCAGCCCCAGCATTTT. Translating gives CATSDTGQGIGQPQHF.

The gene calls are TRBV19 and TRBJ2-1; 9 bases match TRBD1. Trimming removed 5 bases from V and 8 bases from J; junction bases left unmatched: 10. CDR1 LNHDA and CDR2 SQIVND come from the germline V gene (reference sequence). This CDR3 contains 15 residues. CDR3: CASSRRRTGVDEQFF. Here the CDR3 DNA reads TGTGCCAGTAGTCGCCGTAGGACAGGGGTCGATGAGCAGTTCTTC. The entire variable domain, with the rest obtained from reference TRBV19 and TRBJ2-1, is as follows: DGGITQSPKYLFRKEGQNVTLSCEQNLNHDAMYWYRQDPGQGLRLIYYSQIVNDFQKGDIAEGYSVSREKKESFPLTVTSAQKNPTAFYLCASSRRRTGVDEQFFGPGTRLTVL.

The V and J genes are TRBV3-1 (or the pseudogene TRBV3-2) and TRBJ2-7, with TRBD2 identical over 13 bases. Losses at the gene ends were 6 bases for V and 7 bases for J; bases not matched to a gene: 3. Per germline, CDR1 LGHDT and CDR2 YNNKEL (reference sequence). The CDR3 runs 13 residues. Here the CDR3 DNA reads TGTGCCAGCAGGGGACTAGCGGGGAGTGAGCAGTACTTC. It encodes CASRGLAGSEQYF.